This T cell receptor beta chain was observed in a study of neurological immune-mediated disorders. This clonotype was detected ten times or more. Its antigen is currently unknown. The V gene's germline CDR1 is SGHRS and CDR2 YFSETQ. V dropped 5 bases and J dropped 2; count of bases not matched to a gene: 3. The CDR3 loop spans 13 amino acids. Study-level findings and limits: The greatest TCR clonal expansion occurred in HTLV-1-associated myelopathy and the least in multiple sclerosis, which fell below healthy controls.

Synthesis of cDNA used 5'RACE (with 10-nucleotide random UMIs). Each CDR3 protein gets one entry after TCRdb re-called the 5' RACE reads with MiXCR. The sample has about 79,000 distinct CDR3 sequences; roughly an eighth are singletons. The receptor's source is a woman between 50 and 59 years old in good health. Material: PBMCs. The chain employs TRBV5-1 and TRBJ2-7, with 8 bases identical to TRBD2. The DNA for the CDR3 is TGCGCCAGCAGTAGGCGGGAGGCCTACGAGCAGTACTTC. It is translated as CASSRREAYEQYF.